Detailed here is one TCR beta chain. The antigen is not known. This sample was taken from a study of T cell responses to AZD1222 COVID-19 vaccine. The data were produced by immunoSEQ multiplex PCR, yet TCRdb's version contains in-frame clones alone and is incomplete. This table has around 100,000 clones, 90% to 95% appearing once. This CDR3 has 14 residues. V shed 4 bases and J shed 5 bases, with 12 bases lying between them. Germline V gene data show CDR1 as MGHRA and CDR2 as YSYEKL. Findings of the study overall: At 160-218 and 743-854, vaccine-associated CD4 TCRs were dominant, and they spanned spike. The donors showed a predominance of white British ancestry and of females, with possible underestimation of clonal diversity. Unmutated variant regions reportedly attract nearly half of all spike-specific TCRs.

The sequencing used peripheral blood, collected on day 0 of AZD1222 vaccination. V and J are TRBV4-1 and TRBJ2-1; D gene unclear. The sequence was obtained from an adult in good health. The CDR3 loop reads CASSRSDWDNEQFF. The DNA for the CDR3 is TGCGCCAGCAGCCGATCTGACTGGGACAATGAGCAGTTCTTC.